The 31 T cell receptor beta chains below come from one sample, sequenced in a study of identical twins. TCRdb re-called the 5' RACE reads with MiXCR, one entry per CDR3 protein. This table has around 450,000 distinct CDR3 sequences, about 14% appearing once. These sequences were also reported in another study, on yellow fever vaccine responses in identical twins.

The sequencing input was CD4+ T cells sorted from blood. Receptors were obtained from a woman between 18 and 29 years old in good health.

Remarks on this clonotype: The junction and the germline gene differ at one end; a read error may be behind it. The V and J genes are TRBV5-6 and TRBJ2-1; 7 bases map to TRBD2. The CDR3 spans 17 residues. Per germline, CDR1 SGHDT and CDR2 YYEEEE. The CDR3 DNA follows: TGTGCCATCAGCTTGGGGGTTCTCGGGAGGTTCAACAATGAGCAGTTCTTC. This encodes CAISLGVLGRFNNEQFF.

The chain links TRBV4-2 to TRBJ2-1; the D is unclear. The V gene's germline CDR1 is LGHNA and CDR2 YNFKEQ. The CDR3 has 13 residues. V was clipped by 0 bases and J by 7 bases, with 7 bases between them. CDR3 region: CASSQEGSNEQFF. The CDR3 DNA is TGTGCCAGCAGCCAAGAAGGTAGTAATGAGCAGTTCTTC.

This clonotype was observed at least ten times. The chain has TRBV12-3 or TRBV12-4 and TRBJ1-2, with TRBD1 identical over 7 bases. The trim removed 6 bases at V and 4 bases at J, leaving 11 bases unmatched. CDR3 length: 15 amino acids. In DNA, the CDR3 is TGTGCCAGCAGGGAGTCCTCGGGACAGACCTATGGCTACACCTTC. It translates to CASRESSGQTYGYTF.

The sample holds many counts of this clonotype. The J gene is TRBJ2-1, the V gene TRBV14; 12 positions agree with TRBD2. Losses at the gene ends were 3 bases for V and 3 bases for J; bases not matched to a gene: 3. CDR1 and CDR2 from the germline V gene are SGHDN and FVKESK. This CDR3 contains 16 residues. This chain's CDR3 is CASSQILAGGYNEQFF. The CDR3 nucleotides are TGTGCCAGCAGCCAGATACTAGCGGGGGGCTACAATGAGCAGTTCTTC.

This clonotype was picked up a small number of times. V is TRBV7-2 and J is TRBJ2-2; D remains ambiguous. The germline gives CDR1 SGHTA, CDR2 FQGNSA. The CDR3 has 12 amino acids. Trimming removed 5 bases at V and 3 bases at J, with 4 bases between. Here the CDR3 DNA reads TGTGCCAGCAGCATGGACACCGGGGAGCTGTTTTTT. It specifies CASSMDTGELFF.

This clonotype appeared a few times. The chain joins TRBV29-1 to TRBJ2-3; TRBD2 matches at 9 bases. This CDR3 has 16 amino acids. CDR1 and CDR2 from the germline V gene are SQVTM and ANQGSEA. V lost 5 bases, J lost 3 bases, and 12 bases stayed unmatched. CDR3 region: CSVPLTRGGITDTQYF. The CDR3 bases are TGCAGCGTTCCCCTAACGCGGGGGGGCATAACAGATACGCAGTATTTT.

This clonotype was counted only a few times. The chain recombines TRBV20-1 with TRBJ2-3, with D perhaps TRBD2 (5 bases). This CDR3 contains 13 residues. The germline V gene encodes CDR1 DFQATT and CDR2 SNEGSKA (reference sequence). V dropped 3 bases and J dropped 2 bases, with 9 bases sitting between them. Here the CDR3 reads CSASEGATDTQYF. CDR3 DNA: TGCAGTGCTAGTGAGGGAGCCACAGATACGCAGTATTTT.

In this sample, this clonotype turned up a few times. A junction boundary mismatches the germline segment, possibly from a read error. The chain has TRBV2 and TRBJ2-3; D possibly corresponds to TRBD2 (6 bases). Germline CDR1 reads SNHLY; CDR2 reads FYNNEI. CDR3 size: 14 residues. DNA for the CDR3: TGTGTCAGCAGTGTTGGGGGGACCACAGATACGCAGTATTTT. Its translation is CVSSVGGTTDTQYF.

This clonotype was counted many times. J is TRBJ2-7 and V is TRBV12-3 or TRBV12-4; possible D gene TRBD1, 5 bases. The CDR3 is 12 amino acids. Trimming took off 8 bases at V and 2 bases at J, with 10 bases between the two ends. This chain's CDR3 is CASGLTAYEQYF. The CDR3 region has the DNA TGTGCCAGCGGGCTGACAGCCTACGAGCAGTACTTC.

This clonotype was seen only a few times. This rearrangement joins TRBV5-1 to TRBJ2-1; weak D call: TRBD2 (6 bases). Looked up from germline, CDR1 is SGHRS and CDR2 is YFSETQ. This CDR3 has 13 residues. V was clipped by 4 bases and J by 6 bases, with 11 bases between them. The CDR3 sequence: CASSRDSLNEQFF. The CDR3 nucleotides read TGCGCCAGCAGCCGGGACTCCCTCAATGAGCAGTTCTTC.

This clonotype was seen more than once but under ten times. The chain links TRBV4-3 to TRBJ2-1; D remains unclear. Trimming left V 0 bases short and J 3 bases short, with 15 bases between. This CDR3 contains 17 residues. The germline gives CDR1 LGHNA, CDR2 YSLEER. CDR3 in amino acids: CASSQDLPGGYYNEQFF. The CDR3 DNA is TGCGCCAGCAGCCAAGATCTCCCTGGCGGATACTACAATGAGCAGTTCTTC.

The chain couples TRBV27 to TRBJ2-7, with 9 bases identical to TRBD1. The J segment lost 6 bases and the V segment lost 3 bases, leaving 9 bases of the junction unmatched. The CDR3 is 15 residues long. The germline gives CDR1 MNHEY, CDR2 SMNVEV (reference sequence). The CDR3 sequence is CASSFSTGGIGEQYF. CDR3 sequence (DNA): TGTGCCAGCAGTTTCTCGACAGGGGGTATTGGCGAGCAGTACTTC.

The J gene is TRBJ2-7, the V gene TRBV20-1, with 9 nucleotides matching TRBD2. Trimming removed 5 bases from V and 6 bases from J; junction bases left unmatched: 8. Germline CDR1 DFQATT, CDR2 SNEGSKA (reference sequence). The CDR3 covers 13 residues. The CDR3 DNA reads as TGCAGTGCTCCTAGCGGGAACGAGGCCGAGCAGTACTTC. It encodes CSAPSGNEAEQYF.

The V call is TRBV20-1, the J call TRBJ2-2; maybe TRBD2 (5 bases). CDR1 is DFQATT, CDR2 SNEGSKA, per germline (reference sequence). The V end was cut by 1 base, the J end by 5 bases, with 14 bases between. The CDR3 sequence is 15 residues long. The CDR3 spells CSARGRGKRTGELFF. The CDR3 nucleotides are TGCAGTGCTAGAGGGAGAGGGAAAAGAACCGGGGAGCTGTTTTTT.

V is TRBV19 and J is TRBJ2-6; no reliable D call. The V gene lost 4 bases and the J gene lost 1 base, with 11 bases spanning the gap. CDR3 length equals 16 residues. Per the germline V gene, CDR1 is LNHDA and CDR2 is SQIVND (reference sequence). In DNA, the CDR3 is TGTGCCAGTAGTACCTCTGTAGGGTCTGGGGCCAACGTCCTGACTTTC. Its translation: CASSTSVGSGANVLTF. Drawing the rest from reference TRBV19 and TRBJ2-6, the complete variable domain is DGGITQSPKYLFRKEGQNVTLSCEQNLNHDAMYWYRQDPGQGLRLIYYSQIVNDFQKGDIAEGYSVSREKKESFPLTVTSAQKNPTAFYLCASSTSVGSGANVLTFGAGSRLTVL.

This clonotype was counted many times. CDR3 protein: CASSSRAGLAGYNEQFF. For the CDR3, the DNA is TGTGCCAGCAGTTCGCGGGCAGGGCTAGCGGGGTACAATGAGCAGTTCTTC. This chain joins TRBV12-3 or TRBV12-4 and TRBJ2-1, with 9 bases that match TRBD2. With V trimmed by 4 bases and J by 4 bases, 11 bases remained unmatched. The CDR3 extends over 17 amino acids.

The chain couples TRBV7-3 to TRBJ2-3; 8 bases match TRBD1. Germline V CDR1 and CDR2: SGHTA, FQGTGA. This CDR3 region has 17 residues. V was clipped by 5 bases and J by 3 bases; unmatched bases: 13. The CDR3 DNA reads TGTGCCAGCAGCGCCTCGCGGACAGGGAAGAGGACAGATACGCAGTATTTT. Translating it yields CASSASRTGKRTDTQYF.

The gene calls are TRBV3-1 and TRBJ1-5, with D perhaps TRBD1 (6 bases). Trimming took off 6 bases at V and 2 bases at J, with 17 bases between the two ends. Germline CDR1 reads LGHDT; CDR2 reads YNNKEL (reference sequence). The CDR3 contains 16 residues. The CDR3 DNA reads TGTGCCAGCAGGACTACAGGGTGTATCGGCAATCAGCCCCAGCATTTT. Translation: CASRTTGCIGNQPQHF.

The chain joins TRBV7-3 to TRBJ2-3, with D uncertain. Germline CDR1 and CDR2: SGHTA and FQGTGA. Trimming left V 1 base short and J 1 base short, with 12 bases between. The CDR3 loop spans 16 amino acids. The CDR3 sequence: CASSLSRDSGTDTQYF. For the CDR3, the DNA is TGTGCCAGCAGCTTAAGTAGGGATTCGGGCACAGATACGCAGTATTTT.

This clonotype was counted a few times. V usage is TRBV5-1 and J usage is TRBJ2-3; D unresolved. Germline V CDR1 and CDR2: SGHRS, YFSETQ. The CDR3 has 14 amino acids. The V end was cut by 1 base, the J end by 4 bases, with 10 bases between. CDR3 protein: CASSLMGLADTQYF. CDR3 DNA sequence: TGCGCCAGCAGCTTGATGGGGTTGGCAGATACGCAGTATTTT.

This clonotype was recorded a few times. This sequence joins TRBV18 and TRBJ2-7, with D possibly being TRBD2 (6 bases). V was trimmed by 1 base and J by 3 bases, leaving 10 bases between them. The CDR3 extends over 14 amino acids. CDR1 and CDR2 from the germline V gene are KGHSH and LQKENI. For the CDR3, the DNA is TGTGCCAGCTCACCACTTAGCGGAAGCTACGAGCAGTACTTC. It translates to CASSPLSGSYEQYF. Complete variable domain (other parts from reference TRBV18 and TRBJ2-7): NAGVMQNPRHLVRRRGQEARLRCSPMKGHSHVYWYRQLPEEGLKFMVYLQKENIIDESGMPKERFSAEFPKEGPSILRIQQVVRGDSAAYFCASSPLSGSYEQYFGPGTRLTVT.

This clonotype was counted only a few times. The chain couples TRBV7-9 to TRBJ1-1; tentative D call: TRBD1 (6 bases). The germline V and J ends were trimmed by 5 bases and 1 base, with 14 bases remaining between them. The germline V gene encodes CDR1 SEHNR and CDR2 FQNEAQ (reference sequence). The CDR3 extends over 15 amino acids. CDR3 protein: CASSRLRGENTEAFF. For the CDR3, the DNA is TGTGCCAGCAGCCGCCTAAGGGGGGAGAACACTGAAGCTTTCTTT.

The table lists this clonotype with a few counts. Here the CDR3 DNA reads TGTGCCAGCAGTGAATGGGGCAATGAGCAGTTCTTC. This codes for CASSEWGNEQFF. This chain connects TRBV25-1 to TRBJ2-1; the D is unclear. The CDR3 loop spans 12 amino acids. Germline assignment: CDR1 MGHDK and CDR2 SYGVNS. The V end lost 1 base, the J end lost 6 bases, and 4 bases lay between the germline ends. Together with reference TRBV25-1 and TRBJ2-1, the CDR3 gives the full variable domain: EADIYQTPRYLVIGTGKKITLECSQTMGHDKMYWYQQDPGMELHLIHYSYGVNSTEKGDLSSESTVSRIRTEHFPLTLESARPSHTSQYLCASSEWGNEQFFGPGTRLTVL.

The chain recombines TRBV19 with TRBJ2-1, with 10 bases fitting TRBD2. V trimming: 5 bases; J trimming: 3 bases; junction bases outside the gene matches: 1. Germline CDR1 and CDR2: LNHDA and SQIVND (reference sequence). The CDR3 contains 14 residues. In DNA form, the CDR3 reads TGTGCCAGTAGTGGGACTAGCGACTACAATGAGCAGTTCTTC. This codes for CASSGTSDYNEQFF.

This clonotype appeared a few times. The rearrangement uses TRBV6-1 and TRBJ2-2, with 15 positions matching TRBD2. Germline values: CDR1 MNHNS, CDR2 SASEGT. V trimming: 5 bases; J trimming: 1 base; junction bases outside the gene matches: 8. There are 19 residues in the CDR3. The CDR3 here is CASSPGGLAGGLNTGELFF. DNA for the CDR3: TGTGCCAGCAGTCCCGGGGGACTAGCGGGGGGCTTGAACACCGGGGAGCTGTTTTTT.

The table lists this clonotype with a few counts. The chain carries TRBV7-2 and TRBJ2-3, with 9 bases aligning to TRBD2. The CDR3 is made up of 17 amino acids. Germline values: CDR1 SGHTA, CDR2 FQGNSA. With 5 bases clipped from V and 3 bases from J, the junction kept 12 bases outside the gene matches. The CDR3 protein is CASSPMGGGVVTDTQYF. The DNA for the CDR3 is TGTGCCAGCAGCCCCATGGGCGGGGGGGTTGTAACAGATACGCAGTATTTT.

This clonotype was seen a handful of times. The chain links TRBV6-1 to TRBJ2-5, with 8 bases identical to TRBD2. Trimming took 6 bases from V and 5 from J; bases not matched to a gene: 8. The CDR3 runs 14 residues. Germline assignment: CDR1 MNHNS and CDR2 SASEGT. CDR3 loop: CASSRAGDAETQYF. The CDR3 DNA sequence: TGTGCCAGCAGCCGAGCGGGAGATGCCGAGACCCAGTACTTC.

In this sample, this clonotype turned up many times. The V call is TRBV4-1, the J call TRBJ2-3; 9 bases map to TRBD1. Germline V gene sequence: CDR1 MGHRA, CDR2 YSYEKL. V dropped 2 bases and J dropped 4; count of bases not matched to a gene: 7. CDR3 size: 16 residues. The DNA of the CDR3 is TGCGCCAGCAGCCAAACCAACAGGGGGCGCGCAGATACGCAGTATTTT. It specifies CASSQTNRGRADTQYF.

This CDR3 is CASMRDEQFF. The CDR3 DNA reads TGTGCCAGCATGAGGGATGAGCAGTTCTTC. The chain uses TRBV12-3 or TRBV12-4 and TRBJ2-1, with D perhaps matching TRBD2 (5 bases). The CDR3 extends over 10 amino acids. V was cut by 7 bases and J by 8 bases, with 6 bases left in between.

The gene calls are TRBV15 and TRBJ2-3; 7 nucleotides line up with TRBD2. Germline V CDR1 and CDR2: LNHNV, YYDKDF (reference sequence). CDR3 length: 15 residues. The junction had 7 bases not matched to a gene; V was cut back by 5 bases and J by 2 bases. The CDR3 region has the DNA TGTGCCACCAGCTTGGGGGGGGAACTCACAGATACGCAGTATTTT. This encodes CATSLGGELTDTQYF.

This clonotype was observed a few times. The chain joins TRBV15 to TRBJ1-1, with TRBD1 identical over 7 bases. The V segment lost 1 base and the J segment 10 bases; nucleotides outside the gene matches: 3. The CDR3 length is 12 residues. Germline loops: CDR1 LNHNV, CDR2 YYDKDF (reference sequence). The CDR3 nucleotides read TGTGCCACCAGCAGAGTTCAGGGGGGAGCTTTCTTT. It codes for CATSRVQGGAFF. The variable domain in full, with the rest retrieved from reference TRBV15 and TRBJ1-1, is DAMVIQNPRYQVTQFGKPVTLSCSQTLNHNVMYWYQQKSSQAPKLLFHYYDKDFNNEADTPDNFQSRRPNTSFCFLDIRSPGLGDTAMYLCATSRVQGGAFFGQGTRLTVV.